This T cell receptor beta chain was recovered during a study of CD8 T cells in ankylosing spondylitis. Whole-study results and caveats: Reportedly, matched ankylosing spondylitis synovial fluid was significantly enriched for disease-linked clones. A TCR beta motif made of 7 to 9 highly homologous variants seemed typical of ankylosing spondylitis blood.

This clonotype turned up a few times. Its target is not known. The length of the CDR3 is 17 residues. Trimming removed 0 bases from V and 2 bases from J; junction bases left unmatched: 7. Looked up from germline, CDR1 is DFQATT and CDR2 is SNEGSKA (reference sequence). TCRdb reanalysed the 5' RACE reads using MiXCR and keeps one entry per CDR3 protein. There are a few hundred thousand distinct CDR3 sequences in the sample; around 6.6% occur only once, and more than 13% lies in the top ten. This TCR was sampled from a male donor with ankylosing spondylitis. This chain joins TRBV20-1 and TRBJ2-7, with 13 bases lining up with TRBD2. Sequencing was done on a sample of blood, either unsorted or a sorted T cell fraction (not recorded which). CDR3 amino acids: CSARDAGTSGNPYEQYF. CDR3 DNA sequence: TGCAGTGCTAGAGATGCGGGGACTAGCGGGAACCCCTACGAGCAGTACTTC.